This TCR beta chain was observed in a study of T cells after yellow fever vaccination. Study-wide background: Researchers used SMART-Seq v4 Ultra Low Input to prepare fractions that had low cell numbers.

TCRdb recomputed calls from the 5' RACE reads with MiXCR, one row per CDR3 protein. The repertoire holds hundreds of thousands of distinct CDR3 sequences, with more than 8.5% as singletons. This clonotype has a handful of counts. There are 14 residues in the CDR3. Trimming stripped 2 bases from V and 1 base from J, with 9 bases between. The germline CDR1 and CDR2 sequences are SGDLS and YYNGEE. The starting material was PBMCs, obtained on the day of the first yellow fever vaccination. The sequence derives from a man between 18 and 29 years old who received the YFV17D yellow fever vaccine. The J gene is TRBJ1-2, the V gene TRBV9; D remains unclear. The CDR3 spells CASSVNSFNYGYTF. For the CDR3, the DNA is TGTGCCAGCAGCGTGAACAGCTTTAACTATGGCTACACCTTC.